The rows below give T cell receptor beta chains drawn from one sample of a study of early T cells in non-severe SARS-CoV-2 infection. TCRdb passed the 5' RACE reads through MiXCR, listing each CDR3 protein once. The sample lists under 60,000 distinct CDR3 sequences; around 9% were seen once. Sequencing used whole blood. These TCRs come from an adult who was a healthcare worker with PCR-confirmed SARS-CoV-2 infection or an uninfected control (not recorded which). Each CDR3 is given with its conserved first and last residue. Fields, in order: V gene, CDR3 length, J gene, CDR3 protein.

>TRBV6-1|10|TRBJ1-1
CASSAAKAFF
>TRBV15|13|TRBJ2-7
CATSLARRYEQYF
>TRBV6-1|13|TRBJ2-5
CASRKGAVETQYF
>TRBV20-1|12|TRBJ2-3
CSAGRGTDTQYF
>TRBV5-3|14|TRBJ1-1
CARSPRTGVAEAFF
>TRBV12-3/TRBV12-4|13|TRBJ1-6
CASSLQRNSPLHF
>TRBV9|16|TRBJ2-5
CASSGTSGGIGETQYF
>TRBV7-9|16|TRBJ2-6
CASSFVGDYGANVLTF
>TRBV7-2|13|TRBJ2-7
CASSLGPGPEQYF
>TRBV2|16|TRBJ2-4
CASSEPTVLAKNIQYF
>TRBV2|13|TRBJ1-2
CASSAGGDYGYTF
>TRBV3-1|17|TRBJ2-5
CASSQDRSLAAMETQYF
>TRBV19|15|TRBJ2-7
CASSRLGTGYYEQYF
>TRBV10-3|12|TRBJ1-2
CAITGTGYGYTF
>TRBV15|14|TRBJ1-5
CATSRDRAPQPQHF
>TRBV6-6|17|TRBJ2-1
CASSQGGRSGVSNEQFF
>TRBV5-1|12|TRBJ1-6
CASSLTDSPLHF
>TRBV20-1|14|TRBJ1-1
CSAEAPGLNTEAFF
>TRBV10-3|15|TRBJ2-6
CAIYDRGNGANVLTF
>TRBV3-1|12|TRBJ2-7
CASSPWGYEQYF
>TRBV12-3/TRBV12-4|14|TRBJ1-2
CASSFQGSGYGYTF
>TRBV5-1|17|TRBJ2-6
CASTSGGWNDGANVLTF
>TRBV5-8|12|TRBJ1-5
CASSVNDQPQHF
>TRBV3-1|17|TRBJ2-7
CASSQGGSGQGGYEQYF
>TRBV10-3|16|TRBJ2-3
CAISGPRTGSTDTQYF
>TRBV12-5|15|TRBJ2-7
CASGSPTGGPYEQYF
>TRBV3-1|14|TRBJ2-5
CASKRLAGEETQYF
>TRBV6-1|10|TRBJ2-7
CASRDYEQYF
>TRBV2|15|TRBJ2-7
CASSEDLILSYEQYF
>TRBV7-9|13|TRBJ2-7
CASSPSLGYEQYF
>TRBV18|14|TRBJ1-1
CASSPNPVPPEAFF
>TRBV6-6|14|TRBJ1-5
CASRVDRDDQPQHF
>TRBV11-1|15|TRBJ2-7
CASSLRRGSVYEQYF
>TRBV20-1|16|TRBJ2-2
CSARDAGQGSAGELFF
>TRBV11-2|16|TRBJ2-1
CASRSFRGIPYHEQFF
>TRBV7-3|15|TRBJ2-5
CASILGRSVQETQYF
>TRBV29-1|15|TRBJ2-1
CSVPPSGALRGEQFF
>TRBV12-3/TRBV12-4|12|TRBJ2-1
CASSSQRIKQFF
>TRBV7-9|15|TRBJ2-5
CASRLVPRIQETQYF
>TRBV30|15|TRBJ2-6
CAWSVELSGANVLTF
>TRBV18|15|TRBJ1-5
CASSLGQAGNQPQHF
>TRBV2|14|TRBJ2-3
CASSEVAGRDTQYF
>TRBV7-6|15|TRBJ2-2
CASSSPGQSYGELFF
>TRBV20-1|14|TRBJ1-4
CSARKGGTNEKLFF
>TRBV3-1|13|TRBJ1-1
CASSYRMNTEAFF
>TRBV6-5|14|TRBJ2-7
CASTRRACPAGRYF
>TRBV20-1|15|TRBJ2-3
CSASWTSGITDTQYF
>TRBV20-1|15|TRBJ2-4
CSAIGPGLAKNIQYF
>TRBV12-3/TRBV12-4|16|TRBJ2-2
CASRLTGTGNTGELFF
>TRBV2|14|TRBJ1-1
CASSDDSRITEAFF
>TRBV5-1|13|TRBJ2-5
CASSYSGQETQYF
>TRBV7-3|17|TRBJ2-1
CASSLGIAGYSYNEQFF
>TRBV2|14|TRBJ2-7
CASQGLASRYEQYF
>TRBV7-9|14|TRBJ1-2
CASSLERTGYGYTF